These 16 T cell receptor beta chains share one sample of origin, sequenced in a study of T cell clones after liver transplantation. This table comes from immunoSEQ multiplex PCR, and its TCRdb copy is limited to in-frame clones, with some not included. The sample holds 50,000 or so clones, roughly 70% seen once. The sample was CD4+ T cells from blood, taken around 4.5 years after liver transplant. These TCRs come from a human patient who received a liver transplant. These T cells may partly come from the graft donor.

This clone has a single count. This chain links TRBV15 with TRBJ1-2; 11 bases agree with TRBD1. Germline CDR1 reads LNHNV; CDR2 reads YYDKDF (reference sequence). This CDR3 comprises 13 residues. Unmatched junction bases numbered 4, after V lost 6 bases and J lost 7 bases. The CDR3 DNA follows: TGTGCCACCAGACGCGGGACAGGGGGTGGCTACACCTTC. This translates into CATRRGTGGGYTF.

This clone was detected only a few times. The chain employs TRBV14 and TRBJ2-7; D perhaps matches TRBD1 (6 bases). Germline V gene data show CDR1 as SGHDN and CDR2 as FVKESK. The V and J ends lost 1 base and 4 bases respectively, with 11 bases between them. The CDR3 contains 14 residues. CDR3 DNA sequence: TGTGCCAGCAGCCAAGTAGGCAGGGGATACGAGCAGTACTTC. Its protein is CASSQVGRGYEQYF. The variable domain in full, with the rest retrieved from reference TRBV14 and TRBJ2-7, is EAGVTQFPSHSVIEKGQTVTLRCDPISGHDNLYWYRRVMGKEIKFLLHFVKESKQDESGMPNNRFLAERTGGTYSTLKVQPAELEDSGVYFCASSQVGRGYEQYFGPGTRLTVT.

The CDR3 sequence: CASSEYGVRRETQYF. CDR3 DNA: TGTGCCAGCAGTGAATACGGGGTGAGACGAGAGACCCAGTACTTC. The V and J genes are TRBV6-1 and TRBJ2-5; D perhaps matches TRBD2 (5 bases). The V end lost 2 bases, the J end lost 4 bases, and 14 bases lay between the germline ends. Germline-derived CDR1 and CDR2 are MNHNS and SASEGT. The CDR3 runs to 15 residues.

The chain links TRBV29-1 to TRBJ2-3; 9 bases line up with TRBD2. Trimming cost V 7 bases and J 3 bases; bases outside gene matches: 11. Germline V gene data show CDR1 as SQVTM and CDR2 as ANQGSEA. The length of the CDR3 is 15 residues. CDR3 residues: CSARTQRGATDTQYF. In DNA, the CDR3 is TGCAGCGCGAGGACCCAGCGGGGGGCTACAGATACGCAGTATTTT.

The CDR3 region has the DNA TGTGCCAGCAGCGCTGGGGGCCTCAATCAGCCCCAGCATTTT. Amino acids: CASSAGGLNQPQHF. This chain links TRBV9 with TRBJ1-5; D might be TRBD1 (6 bases). Germline lookup yields CDR1 SGDLS and CDR2 YYNGEE. CDR3 length equals 14 residues. V was pared by 3 bases and J by 3 bases, with 10 bases between.

This chain uses TRBV7-2 with TRBJ1-5; no clear D. Per the germline V gene, CDR1 is SGHTA and CDR2 is FQGNSA. The CDR3 loop spans 16 amino acids. The ends were cut back, 0 bases at V and 0 bases at J, with 9 bases in the middle. The CDR3 spells CASSLAGGYSNQPQHF. The CDR3 DNA follows: TGTGCCAGCAGCTTAGCTGGCGGGTATAGCAATCAGCCCCAGCATTTT.

This clone has just a few counts. This sequence joins TRBV27 and TRBJ1-2, with D unclear. This CDR3 has 14 residues. Germline CDR1 and CDR2: MNHEY and SMNVEV (reference sequence). Trimming took off 8 bases at V and 5 bases at J, with 18 bases between the two ends. The chain's CDR3 is CASRRGQDGYGYTF. Here the CDR3 DNA reads TGTGCCAGCCGTCGGGGTCAGGATGGGTATGGCTACACCTTC.

This clone was seen more than once but under ten times. The same CDR3 also results from other DNA sequences found in this sample. The chain links TRBV7-2 to TRBJ2-3, with D tentatively TRBD1 (6 bases). CDR1 and CDR2 (germline): SGHTA, FQGNSA. The germline V and J ends were trimmed by 1 base and 5 bases, with 10 bases remaining between them. This CDR3 has 14 amino acids. The CDR3, as DNA: TGTGCCAGCAGCTTAGGCCAGGGACAAGATACGCAGTATTTT. Protein sequence: CASSLGQGQDTQYF.

The chain recombines TRBV28 with TRBJ1-1; 12 nucleotides match TRBD1. With 5 bases clipped from V and 4 bases from J, the junction kept 11 bases outside the gene matches. Germline V CDR1 and CDR2: MDHEN, SYDVKM. This CDR3 region has 17 residues. The CDR3 DNA sequence: TGTGCCAGCAGTCTGGTGGGACAGGGGGCGATTGGCACTGAAGCTTTCTTT. Amino acid sequence: CASSLVGQGAIGTEAFF.

The rearrangement uses TRBV7-3 and TRBJ2-7; 11 nucleotides line up with TRBD1. The CDR3 has 16 amino acids. CDR1 is SGHTA, CDR2 FQGTGA, per germline. Trimming at V came to 0 bases and at J to 4 bases, leaving 5 bases not matched to a gene. The CDR3 nucleotides are TGTGCCAGCAGCTTAACGGGGGACAGGGGGATTTACGAGCAGTACTTC. Translation gives CASSLTGDRGIYEQYF.

This clone was observed once. J is TRBJ1-6 and V is TRBV30; tentative D call: TRBD1 (5 bases). The V and J ends lost 3 bases and 0 bases respectively, with 18 bases between them. Germline V CDR1 and CDR2: GTSNPN, SVGIG (reference sequence). The CDR3 has 18 amino acids. CDR3 nucleotides: TGTGCCTGGAGGATACAGAGGGGCGTCAGCTCCTATAATTCACCCCTCCACTTT. Translated: CAWRIQRGVSSYNSPLHF. Full variable domain (rest looked up from reference TRBV30 and TRBJ1-6): SQTIHQWPATLVQPVGSPLSLECTVEGTSNPNLYWYRQAAGRGLQLLFYSVGIGQISSEVPQNLSASRPQDRQFILSSKKLLLSDSGFYLCAWRIQRGVSSYNSPLHFGNGTRLTVT.

The gene calls are TRBV19 and TRBJ1-5; D uncertain. Trimming cost V 7 bases and J 0 bases, with 13 bases left between them. Germline V gene sequence: CDR1 LNHDA, CDR2 SQIVND (reference sequence). This CDR3 comprises 15 residues. CDR3 bases: TGTGCCAGTAAGGTAGGAACCAATAGCAATCAGCCCCAGCATTTT. Amino acid sequence: CASKVGTNSNQPQHF.

CDR3 coding DNA: TGTGCCAGCAGCTTAGAAGGTCCGGGACCCTACGAGCAGTACTTC. This sequence encodes CASSLEGPGPYEQYF. The chain combines TRBV11-2 with TRBJ2-7, with D perhaps assigned TRBD1 or TRBD2 (5 bases each). V shed 0 bases and J shed 2 bases, with 11 bases lying between them. This CDR3 has 15 amino acids. The germline V gene encodes CDR1 SGHAT and CDR2 FQNNGV.

V usage is TRBV30 and J usage is TRBJ2-2; TRBD2 aligns across 12 bases. Trimming took 0 bases from V and 7 from J; bases not matched to a gene: 6. In germline, CDR1 is GTSNPN, CDR2 SVGIG (reference sequence). The CDR3 spans 16 residues. In nucleotides, the CDR3 is TGTGCCTGGAGTGTTCCGACTAGCGGGGGCAGCGGGGAGCTGTTTTTT. This encodes CAWSVPTSGGSGELFF.

The chain couples TRBV7-8 to TRBJ1-6; D possibly corresponds to TRBD1 (5 bases). The CDR3 is 15 residues long. Germline CDR1 SGHVS, CDR2 FQNEAQ. Between the trimmed V and J ends, which lost 5 bases and 6 bases, there was a span of 14 bases. The CDR3 is CASSPQGPSNSPLHF. The CDR3 nucleotides read TGTGCCAGCAGCCCGCAGGGACCTTCTAATTCACCCCTCCACTTT.

V gene TRBV27 combines with J gene TRBJ2-7; a possible D gene is TRBD1 (5 bases). This CDR3 comprises 15 residues. Trimming removed 3 bases at V and 4 bases at J, with 16 bases between. CDR1 and CDR2 from the germline V gene are MNHEY and SMNVEV (reference sequence). CDR3 sequence: CASSFKGLKAYEQYF. CDR3 DNA: TGTGCCAGCAGTTTTAAGGGGTTAAAAGCTTACGAGCAGTACTTC.